This T cell receptor beta chain was retrieved from a study of control samples from healthy donors and cancer patients. TCRdb's copy holds only in-frame clones and misses some; the assay was immunoSEQ multiplex PCR. Altogether roughly 170,000 clones are present, 93% being singletons, with the ten largest covering roughly 4.3%. The CDR3 sequence is 12 residues long. V lost 6 bases and J 6 bases, leaving 10 bases between the germline ends. Germline V lookup: CDR1 SGHVS, CDR2 FQNEAQ. The sequenced sample was blood. The TCR originated in an older woman in good health. The chain joins TRBV7-8 to TRBJ2-3; D uncertain. CDR3 coding DNA: TGTGCCAGCAGAGGAAGTGGGGATACGCAGTATTTT. This gives the protein CASRGSGDTQYF. The variable domain in full, completed from reference TRBV7-8 and TRBJ2-3, reads GAGVSQSPRYKVAKRGQDVALRCDPISGHVSLFWYQQALGQGPEFLTYFQNEAQLDKSGLPSDRFFAERPEGSVSTLKIQRTQQEDSAVYLCASRGSGDTQYFGPGTRLTVL.